One sample yielded the 11 T cell receptor beta chains listed below, sequenced in a study of OX40 agonist ivuxolimab in advanced cancers. Here immunoSEQ multiplex PCR was the method, and the copy in TCRdb shows in-frame clones only, minus some. The table includes tens of thousands of clones, about 86% detected once. The sequences come from CD4+ or CD8+ T cells sorted from blood, collected in a trial of the OX40 agonist ivuxolimab. All receptors derive from an adult with an advanced solid tumor such as melanoma, head and neck, liver or kidney cancer.

The chain couples TRBV4-1 to TRBJ2-1, with D perhaps TRBD1 (5 bases). Per germline, CDR1 MGHRA and CDR2 YSYEKL. This CDR3 spans 16 amino acids. Deletions cut 4 bases from V and 0 bases from J, with 13 bases between. The CDR3 sequence is CASSPLTASSYNEQFF. CDR3 DNA sequence: TGCGCCAGCAGCCCTCTGACAGCCAGCTCCTACAATGAGCAGTTCTTC.

V usage is TRBV7-8 and J usage is TRBJ2-3; D gene uncertain. The CDR3 spans 15 residues. The germline V gene encodes CDR1 SGHVS and CDR2 FQNEAQ. Trimming pared 5 bases from V and 0 bases from J, leaving 12 bases between. In nucleotides, the CDR3 is TGTGCCAGCAGCCTCCTGAGATCAAGCACAGATACGCAGTATTTT. This encodes CASSLLRSSTDTQYF.

V and J are TRBV15 and TRBJ2-3, with D unclear. The germline V gene encodes CDR1 LNHNV and CDR2 YYDKDF (reference sequence). This CDR3 comprises 13 residues. With 7 bases removed from V and 2 bases from J, the gap between germline ends came to 10 bases. CDR3 in amino acids: CATNESPTDTQYF. DNA of the CDR3: TGTGCCACCAATGAGTCCCCCACAGATACGCAGTATTTT.

The chain links TRBV7-2 to TRBJ2-7; D ambiguous. In germline, CDR1 is SGHTA, CDR2 FQGNSA. CDR3 length: 13 residues. Trimming pared 1 base from V and 3 bases from J, leaving 7 bases between. Written as DNA, the CDR3 is TGTGCCAGCAGCTTAGGGGCCAGCTACGAGCAGTACTTC. Translating it yields CASSLGASYEQYF.

This chain links TRBV27 with TRBJ2-1, with no clear D. The germline V gene has CDR1 MNHEY and CDR2 SMNVEV (reference sequence). This CDR3 has 13 amino acids. The germline V and J ends were trimmed by 0 bases and 5 bases, with 5 bases remaining between them. CDR3 in amino acids: CASSLSRNNEQFF. The CDR3 nucleotides are TGTGCCAGCAGTTTATCTAGAAACAATGAGCAGTTCTTC.

The V and J genes are TRBV7-9 and TRBJ2-2; 10 bases agree with TRBD2. The germline CDR1 and CDR2 sequences are SEHNR and FQNEAQ (reference sequence). CDR3 size: 15 residues. With 5 bases clipped from V and 5 bases from J, the junction kept 5 bases outside the gene matches. CDR3: CASSKVAGGTGELFF. The CDR3 region has the DNA TGTGCCAGCAGCAAAGTAGCGGGAGGAACCGGGGAGCTGTTTTTT.

V usage is TRBV5-6 and J usage is TRBJ2-1; D is undetermined. Germline assignment: CDR1 SGHDT and CDR2 YYEEEE. This CDR3 has 15 amino acids. The ends were cut back, 1 base at V and 0 bases at J, with 8 bases in the middle. CDR3 DNA sequence: TGTGCCAGCAGCTTGAGTGCGAGCTCCTACAATGAGCAGTTCTTC. It specifies CASSLSASSYNEQFF. Together with reference TRBV5-6 and TRBJ2-1, the CDR3 gives the full variable domain: DAGVTQSPTHLIKTRGQQVTLRCSPKSGHDTVSWYQQALGQGPQFIFQYYEEEERQRGNFPDRFSGHQFPNYSSELNVNALLLGDSALYLCASSLSASSYNEQFFGPGTRLTVL.

In its sample, this clone was seen once. As DNA, the CDR3 is TGTGCCAGCAGAAAGGCCGGAACAGGTGTCTACGAGCAGTACTTC. This gives the protein CASRKAGTGVYEQYF. The V call is TRBV7-9, the J call TRBJ2-7, with D possibly being TRBD1 (5 bases). V was shortened by 6 bases and J by 3 bases, with 18 bases between the two germline ends. This CDR3 region has 15 residues. The V gene's germline CDR1 is SEHNR and CDR2 FQNEAQ (reference sequence). The variable domain in full, completed from reference TRBV7-9 and TRBJ2-7, reads DTGVSQNPRHKITKRGQNVTFRCDPISEHNRLYWYRQTLGQGPEFLTYFQNEAQLEKSRLLSDRFSAERPKGSFSTLEIQRTEQGDSAMYLCASRKAGTGVYEQYFGPGTRLTVT.

The V and J genes are TRBV9 and TRBJ2-1; D gene unclear. V was pared by 8 bases and J by 5 bases, with 14 bases between. The CDR3 contains 13 residues. Germline V CDR1 and CDR2: SGDLS, YYNGEE. The CDR3 nucleotides are TGTGCCAGTTCCCCTACGACGAACAATGAGCAGTTCTTC. This gives the protein CASSPTTNNEQFF.

The chain combines TRBV6-1 with TRBJ2-3, with D tentatively TRBD1 or TRBD2 (5 bases each). Germline CDR1 and CDR2: MNHNS and SASEGT. The CDR3 spans 15 residues. V lost 2 bases and J 6 bases, leaving 15 bases between the germline ends. DNA for the CDR3: TGTGCCAGCAGTGAATACGGCCAGGGAGCGGATACGCAGTATTTT. This codes for CASSEYGQGADTQYF.

This clone was counted a few times. The genes are TRBV7-9 and TRBJ2-7, with D unclear. Trimming took off 4 bases at V and 2 bases at J, with 6 bases between the two ends. The CDR3 has 12 residues. From germline, CDR1 is SEHNR and CDR2 FQNEAQ (reference sequence). The CDR3 loop reads CASSSHPYEQYF. The CDR3 DNA sequence: TGTGCCAGCAGCTCACACCCCTACGAGCAGTACTTC.